Listed here are 15 T cell receptor beta chains from one sample, sequenced in a study of T cell responses to AZD1222 COVID-19 vaccine. This table comes from immunoSEQ multiplex PCR, and its TCRdb copy is limited to in-frame clones, with some not included. The sample includes over 75,000 clones, about nine tenths of them seen just once. The sample was peripheral blood, taken on day 0 of AZD1222 vaccination. These TCRs come from an adult in good health.

The V gene is TRBV27, the J gene TRBJ1-1; no reliable D call. The CDR3 is made up of 12 amino acids. Trimming shortened V by 5 bases and J by 11 bases, and 15 bases separated the two germline ends. Germline V gene lookup returns CDR1 MNHEY and CDR2 SMNVEV (reference sequence). This CDR3 is CASSLLGGGAFF. In DNA, the CDR3 is TGTGCCAGCAGTCTGCTAGGCGGTGGGGCTTTCTTT.

V is TRBV19 and J is TRBJ1-4; 9 nucleotides match TRBD1. The CDR3 is 14 residues long. V shed 5 bases and J 8 bases; nucleotides not matched to a gene: 6. From germline, CDR1 is LNHDA and CDR2 SQIVND (reference sequence). CDR3 nucleotide sequence: TGTGCCAGTAGTTGGACAGGGGTAGAAGAAAAACTGTTTTTT. The encoded protein is CASSWTGVEEKLFF.

J is TRBJ1-5 and V is TRBV11-2; 10 bases align to TRBD1. The length of the CDR3 is 15 residues. After removal of 4 bases from V and 4 bases from J, the junction contained 4 bases not matched to a gene. Germline assignment: CDR1 SGHAT and CDR2 FQNNGV. CDR3 DNA: TGTGCCAGCAGCTACCGGACAGGGGGTAATCAGCCCCAGCATTTT. Amino acids: CASSYRTGGNQPQHF.

The CDR3 DNA sequence: TGTGCCAGCAGCAAAAGAGACAGGGGTACTTACGAGCAGTACTTC. It translates to CASSKRDRGTYEQYF. V is TRBV7-8 and J is TRBJ2-7; 8 bases are a match to TRBD1. This CDR3 has 15 amino acids. V shed 5 bases, J shed 4 bases, and the junction held 10 bases outside the gene matches. Germline assignment: CDR1 SGHVS and CDR2 FQNEAQ. The full variable domain, rest sourced from reference TRBV7-8 and TRBJ2-7, is GAGVSQSPRYKVAKRGQDVALRCDPISGHVSLFWYQQALGQGPEFLTYFQNEAQLDKSGLPSDRFFAERPEGSVSTLKIQRTQQEDSAVYLCASSKRDRGTYEQYFGPGTRLTVT.

The chain uses TRBV12-3 or TRBV12-4 and TRBJ1-4; D call uncertain. V was clipped by 7 bases and J by 8 bases, with 11 bases between them. The CDR3 contains 12 residues. This CDR3 is CASTLGGEKLFF. The CDR3 coding sequence is TGTGCCAGCACCCTAGGAGGCGAAAAACTGTTTTTT.

The rearrangement uses TRBV28 and TRBJ2-7, with 11 bases matching TRBD2. Germline loops: CDR1 MDHEN, CDR2 SYDVKM. This CDR3 has 16 amino acids. J gave up 2 bases and V 5 bases, and 8 bases lay outside the gene matches. The CDR3 nucleotides read TGTGCCAGCAGTGATGCCGGGACTAGCGGTACCTACGAGCAGTACTTC. Translation: CASSDAGTSGTYEQYF.

This rearrangement joins TRBV5-5 to TRBJ2-7, with D possibly being TRBD2 (6 bases). CDR1 SGHKS and CDR2 YYEKEE come from the germline V gene (reference sequence). The CDR3 covers 15 residues. V gave up 4 bases and J gave up 6 bases, with 20 bases separating them. The CDR3 region is CASSQTGTAPTEQYF. The DNA of the CDR3 is TGTGCCAGCAGCCAAACCGGGACTGCACCCACCGAGCAGTACTTC.

V and J are TRBV5-8 and TRBJ2-2; D not certain. Germline CDR1 is SGHTS and CDR2 is YDEGEE. Trimming stripped 4 bases from V and 4 bases from J, with 5 bases between. CDR3 length equals 12 residues. Here the CDR3 reads CASSTGTGELFF. DNA for the CDR3: TGTGCCAGCAGCACCGGCACCGGGGAGCTGTTTTTT.

The rearrangement uses TRBV14 and TRBJ1-1, with D uncertain. Germline assignment: CDR1 SGHDN and CDR2 FVKESK. The CDR3 consists of 14 residues. V dropped 5 bases and J dropped 0 bases, with 10 bases sitting between them. For the CDR3, the DNA is TGTGCCAGCAGCTTGGGTTTGGTGAACACTGAAGCTTTCTTT. This codes for CASSLGLVNTEAFF.

The CDR3, as DNA: TGTGCCAGTAAGGGGGACCTCATAACCGGGGAGCTGTTTTTT. Encoded protein: CASKGDLITGELFF. The rearrangement joins TRBV7-8 to TRBJ2-2; D might be TRBD1 (6 bases). This CDR3 region has 14 residues. CDR1 is SGHVS, CDR2 FQNEAQ, per germline. Trimming left V 9 bases short and J 5 bases short, with 16 bases between.

This clone was recorded once. This chain connects TRBV19 to TRBJ1-2; 10 nucleotides agree with TRBD1. Germline V lookup: CDR1 LNHDA, CDR2 SQIVND (reference sequence). The CDR3 length is 17 residues. The V gene end was trimmed by 5 bases and the J gene end by 2 bases; junction bases not matched to a gene: 11. The DNA of the CDR3 is TGTGCCAGTAGTCCTCAGGGACAGGGGACGGTAAACTATGGCTACACCTTC. This codes for CASSPQGQGTVNYGYTF.

The chain links TRBV2 to TRBJ1-1; 7 bases are a match to TRBD1. Trimming removed 8 bases from V and 2 bases from J; junction bases left unmatched: 5. The germline gives CDR1 SNHLY, CDR2 FYNNEI. The CDR3 extends over 13 amino acids. The CDR3 reads CASVRDSNTEAFF. In DNA form, the CDR3 reads TGTGCCAGCGTCCGGGACAGTAACACTGAAGCTTTCTTT.

The rearrangement uses TRBV12-5 and TRBJ1-5; D gene ambiguous. Germline V gene lookup returns CDR1 LGHNT and CDR2 FRNRAP. With 4 bases removed from V and 4 bases from J, the gap between germline ends came to 5 bases. The CDR3 consists of 12 residues. Written as DNA, the CDR3 is TGTGCTAGTGGTTATGGGAATCAGCCCCAGCATTTT. Its protein is CASGYGNQPQHF.

The J gene is TRBJ1-2, the V gene TRBV27; D not resolved. Germline CDR1 MNHEY, CDR2 SMNVEV (reference sequence). The CDR3 consists of 13 residues. The V end was cut by 8 bases, the J end by 7 bases, with 17 bases between. CDR3 coding DNA: TGTGCCAGCCGGGCGGGGTCGGGTGGTGGCTACACCTTC. This gives the protein CASRAGSGGGYTF.

The J gene is TRBJ1-5, the V gene TRBV2; no definite D call. CDR1 SNHLY and CDR2 FYNNEI come from the germline V gene. CDR3 length: 17 residues. V was trimmed by 4 bases and J by 4 bases, leaving 20 bases between them. The CDR3 is CASSGRDTPGGNQPQHF. The CDR3 region has the DNA TGTGCCAGCAGTGGCCGGGATACCCCCGGTGGAAATCAGCCCCAGCATTTT. The whole variable domain, filled in from reference TRBV2 and TRBJ1-5, reads EPEVTQTPSHQVTQMGQEVILRCVPISNHLYFYWYRQILGQKVEFLVSFYNNEISEKSEIFDDQFSVERPDGSNFTLKIRSTKLEDSAMYFCASSGRDTPGGNQPQHFGDGTRLSIL.